Following are 8 T cell receptor beta chains from one sample sequenced in a study of neurological immune-mediated disorders. In TCRdb, the 5' RACE reads were re-called with MiXCR into one record per CDR3 protein. The table shows about 43,000 distinct CDR3 sequences, with about 13% occurring only once. The specimen sequenced was PBMCs. Receptors were obtained from a female donor in good health.

This clonotype appeared many times. The rearrangement uses TRBV12-3 or TRBV12-4 and TRBJ1-6, with D perhaps TRBD1 (5 bases). The CDR3 is 15 residues long. The ends were cut back, 7 bases at V and 6 bases at J, with 16 bases in the middle. In DNA form, the CDR3 reads TGTGCCAGCACCACGCAGGGACTGGCTAATTCACCCCTCCACTTT. Translated, it gives CASTTQGLANSPLHF.

This clonotype was detected many times. The chain joins TRBV7-6 to TRBJ2-3, with 9 bases matching TRBD2. Trimming cost V 1 base and J 5 bases; bases outside gene matches: 7. This CDR3 contains 16 residues. CDR1 and CDR2 from the germline V gene are SGHVS and FNYEAQ. This CDR3 reads CASSLGGGGARDTQYF. The DNA of the CDR3 is TGTGCCAGCAGCTTAGGGGGCGGGGGGGCAAGAGATACGCAGTATTTT.

This clonotype was counted ten times or more. This chain links TRBV11-1 with TRBJ2-1, with 8 positions matching TRBD2. The germline V gene encodes CDR1 SGHAT and CDR2 FQDESV (reference sequence). The CDR3 spans 19 residues. V lost 0 bases and J lost 0; bases outside the gene matches: 10. The CDR3 DNA reads as TGTGCCAGCAGCTTAGCAGCCGGTATAGCGGGATACTCCTACAATGAGCAGTTCTTC. As protein: CASSLAAGIAGYSYNEQFF.

This clonotype was counted ten times or more. This chain uses TRBV30 with TRBJ2-7; 15 bases align to TRBD2. The germline V gene has CDR1 GTSNPN and CDR2 SVGIG (reference sequence). V lost 4 bases and J lost 9; bases outside the gene matches: 7. The length of the CDR3 is 14 residues. The CDR3 region has the DNA TGTGCCTGGACCCGGGGACTAGCGGGAGGCGGGCAGTACTTC. As protein: CAWTRGLAGGGQYF.

The chain carries TRBV7-9 and TRBJ2-7; 9 bases align to TRBD1. Germline loops: CDR1 SEHNR, CDR2 FQNEAQ (reference sequence). CDR3 length: 14 amino acids. With 5 bases clipped from V and 5 bases from J, the junction kept 7 bases outside the gene matches. CDR3 coding DNA: TGTGCCAGCAGCACTGGGACAGGGTCCCACGAGCAGTACTTC. The encoded protein is CASSTGTGSHEQYF.

This clonotype was counted ten times or more. The chain is built from TRBV20-1 and TRBJ2-5; 7 nucleotides agree with TRBD2. CDR1 is DFQATT and CDR2 is SNEGSKA in the germline V gene (reference sequence). V lost 6 bases to trimming and J lost 2 bases; unmatched junction nucleotides: 9. The CDR3 runs 14 residues. The CDR3 protein is CSALRDYYQETQYF. CDR3 DNA: TGCAGTGCCCTACGGGACTACTATCAAGAGACCCAGTACTTC.

The V and J genes are TRBV20-1 and TRBJ1-1; TRBD1 is a possible D gene (5 bases). CDR1 is DFQATT, CDR2 SNEGSKA, per germline (reference sequence). The CDR3 totals 14 residues. This CDR3 is CRGRILGLSTEAFF. The CDR3 nucleotides read TGCAGAGGCCGTATACTGGGGCTGAGCACTGAAGCTTTCTTT.

This clonotype was picked up many times. The chain combines TRBV20-1 with TRBJ2-2; D is ambiguous. Germline V lookup: CDR1 DFQATT, CDR2 SNEGSKA (reference sequence). V lost 5 bases and J 5 bases, leaving 12 bases between the germline ends. This CDR3 comprises 13 residues. This CDR3 is CSAPKELTGELFF. CDR3 nucleotide sequence: TGCAGTGCTCCTAAGGAGCTTACCGGGGAGCTGTTTTTT.